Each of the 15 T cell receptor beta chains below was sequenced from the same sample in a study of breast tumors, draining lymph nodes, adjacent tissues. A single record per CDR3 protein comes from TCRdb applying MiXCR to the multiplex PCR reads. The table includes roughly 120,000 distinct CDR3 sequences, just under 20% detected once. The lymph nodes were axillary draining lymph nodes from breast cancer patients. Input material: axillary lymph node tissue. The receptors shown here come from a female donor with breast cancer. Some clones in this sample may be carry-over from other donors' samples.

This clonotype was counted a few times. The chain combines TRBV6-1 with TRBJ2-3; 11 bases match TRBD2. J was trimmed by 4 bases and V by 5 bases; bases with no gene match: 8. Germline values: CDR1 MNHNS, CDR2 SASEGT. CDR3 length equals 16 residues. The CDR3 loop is CASSLLAGGGADTQYF. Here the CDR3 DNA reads TGTGCCAGCAGTTTGCTAGCGGGAGGCGGCGCAGATACGCAGTATTTT.

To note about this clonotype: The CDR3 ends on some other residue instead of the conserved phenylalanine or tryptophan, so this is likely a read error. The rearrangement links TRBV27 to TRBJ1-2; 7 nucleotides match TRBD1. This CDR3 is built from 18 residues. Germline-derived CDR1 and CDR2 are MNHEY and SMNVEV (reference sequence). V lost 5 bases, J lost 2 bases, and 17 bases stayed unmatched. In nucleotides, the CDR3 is TGTGCCAGCAGTCCAATCCCCACGGTGACAGGGCCCAACTATGGCTACACCCTC. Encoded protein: CASSPIPTVTGPNYGYTL.

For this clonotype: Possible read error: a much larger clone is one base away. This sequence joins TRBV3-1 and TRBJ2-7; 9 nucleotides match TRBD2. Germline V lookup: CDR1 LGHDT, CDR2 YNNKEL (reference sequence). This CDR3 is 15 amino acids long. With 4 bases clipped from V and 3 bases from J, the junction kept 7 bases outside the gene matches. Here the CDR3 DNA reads TGTGCCAGCAGCCGGGGCCCTAGCGGGAACTACGAGCAGTACTTC. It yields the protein CASSRGPSGNYEQYF.

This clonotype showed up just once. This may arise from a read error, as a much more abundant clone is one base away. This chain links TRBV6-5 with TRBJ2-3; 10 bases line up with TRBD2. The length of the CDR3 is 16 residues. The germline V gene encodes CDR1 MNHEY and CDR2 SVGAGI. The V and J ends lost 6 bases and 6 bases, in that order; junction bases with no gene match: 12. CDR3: CASRGLAGATEDTQYF. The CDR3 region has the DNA TGTGCCAGCAGGGGGCTAGCGGGAGCCACCGAGGATACGCAGTATTTT.

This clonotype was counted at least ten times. CDR3 in amino acids: CASRETGGNEQYF. The CDR3 DNA reads TGTGCCAGCAGAGAAACAGGGGGGAACGAGCAGTACTTC. This chain uses TRBV6-1 with TRBJ2-7; 8 bases align to TRBD1. Germline trimming cut 6 bases from V and 5 bases from J; bases unmatched to any gene: 6. The CDR3 extends over 13 amino acids. Germline V gene sequence: CDR1 MNHNS, CDR2 SASEGT.

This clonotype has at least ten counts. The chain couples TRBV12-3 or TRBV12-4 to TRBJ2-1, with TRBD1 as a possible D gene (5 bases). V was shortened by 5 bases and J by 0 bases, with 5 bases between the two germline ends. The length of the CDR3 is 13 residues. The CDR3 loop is CASSRGSYNEQFF. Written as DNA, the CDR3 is TGTGCCAGCAGTAGGGGCTCCTACAATGAGCAGTTCTTC.

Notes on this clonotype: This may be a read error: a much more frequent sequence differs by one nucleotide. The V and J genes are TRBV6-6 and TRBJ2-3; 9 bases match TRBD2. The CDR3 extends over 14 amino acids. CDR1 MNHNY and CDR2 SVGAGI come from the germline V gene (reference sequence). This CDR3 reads CASGGTSFTDAQYF. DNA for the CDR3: TGTGCCAGCGGGGGGACTAGCTTCACAGATGCGCAGTATTTT.

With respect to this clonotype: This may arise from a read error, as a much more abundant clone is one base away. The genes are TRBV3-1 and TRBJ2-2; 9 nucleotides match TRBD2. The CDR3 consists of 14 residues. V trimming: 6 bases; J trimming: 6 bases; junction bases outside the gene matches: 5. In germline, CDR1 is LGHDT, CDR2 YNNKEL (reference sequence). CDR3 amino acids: CASRTGGRAGELFF. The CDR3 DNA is TGTGCCAGCAGGACTGGCGGGAGGGCCGGGGAGCTGTTTTTT.

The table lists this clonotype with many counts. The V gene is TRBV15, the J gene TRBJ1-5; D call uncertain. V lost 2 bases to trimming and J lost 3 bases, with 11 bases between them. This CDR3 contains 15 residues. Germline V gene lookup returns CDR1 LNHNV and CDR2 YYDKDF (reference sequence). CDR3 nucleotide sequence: TGTGCCACCAGCAGAACGGACGGGTACAATCAGCCCCAGCATTTT. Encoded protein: CATSRTDGYNQPQHF.

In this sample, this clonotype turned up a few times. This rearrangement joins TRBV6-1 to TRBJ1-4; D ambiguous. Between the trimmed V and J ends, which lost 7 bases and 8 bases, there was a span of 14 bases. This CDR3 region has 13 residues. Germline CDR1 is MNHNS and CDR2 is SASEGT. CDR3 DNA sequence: TGTGCCAGCAACCGGGGATTCGGGGAAAAACTGTTTTTT. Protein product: CASNRGFGEKLFF.

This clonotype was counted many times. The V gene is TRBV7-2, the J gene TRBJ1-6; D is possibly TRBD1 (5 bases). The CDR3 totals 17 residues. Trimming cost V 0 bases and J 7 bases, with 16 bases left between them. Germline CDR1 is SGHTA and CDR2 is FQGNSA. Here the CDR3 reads CASSLAGERAMNSPLHF. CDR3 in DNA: TGTGCCAGCAGCTTAGCGGGGGAAAGGGCTATGAATTCACCCCTCCACTTT. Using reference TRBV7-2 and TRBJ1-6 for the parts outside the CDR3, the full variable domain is GAGVSQSPSNKVTEKGKDVELRCDPISGHTALYWYRQSLGQGLEFLIYFQGNSAPDKSGLPSDRFSAERTGGSVSTLTIQRTQQEDSAVYLCASSLAGERAMNSPLHFGNGTRLTVT.

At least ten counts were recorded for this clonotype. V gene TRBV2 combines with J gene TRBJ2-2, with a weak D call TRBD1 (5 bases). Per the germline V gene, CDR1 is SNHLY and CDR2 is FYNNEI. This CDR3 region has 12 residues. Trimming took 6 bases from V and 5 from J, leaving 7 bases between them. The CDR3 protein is CASSQGTGELFF. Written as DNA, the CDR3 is TGTGCCAGCAGCCAGGGTACCGGGGAGCTGTTTTTT.

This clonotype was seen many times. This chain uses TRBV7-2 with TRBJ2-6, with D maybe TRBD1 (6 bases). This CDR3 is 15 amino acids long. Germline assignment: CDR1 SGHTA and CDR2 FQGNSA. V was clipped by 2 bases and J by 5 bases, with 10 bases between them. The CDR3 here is CASSLPGHRANVLTF. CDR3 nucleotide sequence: TGTGCCAGCAGCTTACCGGGACACAGGGCCAACGTCCTGACTTTC.

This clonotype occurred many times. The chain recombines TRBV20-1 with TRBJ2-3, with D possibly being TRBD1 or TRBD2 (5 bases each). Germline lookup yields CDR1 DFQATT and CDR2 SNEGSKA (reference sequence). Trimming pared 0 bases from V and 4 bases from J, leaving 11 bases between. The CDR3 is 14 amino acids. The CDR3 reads CSARDGTDADTQYF. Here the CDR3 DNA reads TGCAGTGCTAGAGATGGGACGGATGCAGATACGCAGTATTTT.

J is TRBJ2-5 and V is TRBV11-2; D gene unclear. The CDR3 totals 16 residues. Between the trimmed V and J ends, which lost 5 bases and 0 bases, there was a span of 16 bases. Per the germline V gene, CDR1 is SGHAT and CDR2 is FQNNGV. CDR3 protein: CASSQNSGEYQETQYF. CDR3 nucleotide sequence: TGTGCCAGCAGCCAAAATTCAGGAGAGTACCAAGAGACCCAGTACTTC.